The present TCR beta chain was sequenced within a study of regulatory T cells in long-lasting Graves disease. The time point denotes: newly diagnosed GD, antithyroid drugs for less than 3 months. PBMCs provided the RNA from which the TCR library was made. Construction of the TCR beta libraries employed iRepertoire HTBI primers in conjunction with Arm-PCR of CDR3 regions. Original processing notes: Identification of gene segments yielded around 63 TRBV and around 13 TRBJ across samples. TCRdb itself ran the multiplex PCR reads through MiXCR, one entry per CDR3 protein. The V and J calls shown here were made by TCRdb, not taken from the authors' results. The data show about 620,000 distinct CDR3 sequences, around 15% seen once. Germline V gene sequence: CDR1 SGHRS, CDR2 YFSETQ. There are 16 residues in the CDR3. Trimming stripped 3 bases from V and 0 bases from J, with 13 bases between. This clonotype has ten or more counts.

These same data were also listed under a study on T cells in Graves' hyperthyroidism and ophthalmopathy.

The material was peripheral blood mononuclear cells (PBMCs), obtained at new diagnosis, from a patient treated with antithyroid drugs. The rearrangement joins TRBV5-1 to TRBJ2-1, with D perhaps matching TRBD2 (6 bases). The TCR comes from a woman in her 30s with Graves disease. CDR3 protein: CASSWNLANSYNEQFF. DNA for the CDR3: TGCGCCAGCAGCTGGAACCTAGCGAACTCCTACAATGAGCAGTTCTTC.